Following are 12 T cell receptor beta chains from one sample sequenced in a study of response to subunit inactivated influenza vaccine. TCRdb analysed the RT-PCR reads with MiXCR anew, one entry per CDR3 protein. This table has about half a million distinct CDR3 sequences, roughly 11% appearing once. Sequenced material: PBMCs from blood, taken more than 35 days after vaccination. These receptors originate from a man aged 50-59 years who received an inactivated influenza vaccine.

This clonotype has a handful of counts. The chain couples TRBV24-1 to TRBJ2-2; D unclear. This CDR3 contains 12 residues. The ends were cut back, 5 bases at V and 3 bases at J, with 3 bases in the middle. The germline CDR1 and CDR2 sequences are KGHDR and SFDVKD. The CDR3 coding sequence is TGTGCCACCAGTGTCCACACCGGGGAGCTGTTTTTT. Its protein is CATSVHTGELFF.

A few counts support this clonotype. The V call is TRBV5-1, the J call TRBJ2-7; D tentatively fits TRBD1 or TRBD2 (5 bases each). V was shortened by 4 bases and J by 4 bases, with 15 bases between the two germline ends. Germline CDR1 is SGHRS and CDR2 is YFSETQ. The CDR3 contains 14 residues. The CDR3 protein is CASSLWDGIYEQYF. CDR3 in DNA: TGCGCCAGCAGCCTCTGGGACGGAATTTACGAGCAGTACTTC.

This clonotype was counted only a few times. The chain links TRBV12-3 or TRBV12-4 to TRBJ1-1, with unresolved D. The CDR3 sequence is 16 residues long. V was cut by 1 base and J by 5 bases, with 17 bases left in between. CDR3 loop: CASSLGGPGLGTEAFF. The CDR3 DNA is TGTGCCAGCAGTTTAGGGGGTCCCGGGTTGGGTACTGAAGCTTTCTTT.

The rearrangement links TRBV18 to TRBJ1-2; D may be TRBD1 (6 bases). Germline V gene sequence: CDR1 KGHSH, CDR2 LQKENI. This CDR3 is 12 amino acids long. V shed 6 bases and J shed 11 bases, with 16 bases lying between them. The CDR3 DNA is TGTGCCAGCTCTCCTTTCGGGACAACATACACCTTC. Translating gives CASSPFGTTYTF. Filled out from reference TRBV18 and TRBJ1-2, the complete variable domain reads NAGVMQNPRHLVRRRGQEARLRCSPMKGHSHVYWYRQLPEEGLKFMVYLQKENIIDESGMPKERFSAEFPKEGPSILRIQQVVRGDSAAYFCASSPFGTTYTFGSGTRLTVV.

A word on this clonotype: One end of the junction varies from germline; a read error may be responsible. Here the CDR3 reads CTSSLLAGGYNEQFF. CDR3 DNA sequence: TGTACCAGCAGTTTGCTAGCGGGGGGCTACAATGAGCAGTTCTTC. This chain connects TRBV6-2 or TRBV6-3 to TRBJ2-1, with 11 bases that match TRBD2. Germline V lookup: CDR1 MNHEY, CDR2 SVGEGT. The CDR3 totals 15 residues.

This clonotype was detected many times. The gene calls are TRBV10-3 and TRBJ2-1; TRBD1 matches 9 bases. The CDR3 contains 15 residues. CDR1 and CDR2 from the germline V gene are ENHRY and SYGVKD. V shed 4 bases, J shed 4 bases, and the junction held 5 bases outside the gene matches. CDR3 coding DNA: TGTGCCATCAGTGCGTTGGGACAGGGTTACAATGAGCAGTTCTTC. Its protein is CAISALGQGYNEQFF.

This clonotype was counted only a few times. V usage is TRBV7-2 and J usage is TRBJ1-4; D may be TRBD1 (5 bases). CDR1 SGHTA and CDR2 FQGNSA come from the germline V gene. The CDR3 extends over 15 amino acids. The V gene lost 2 bases and the J gene lost 11 bases, with 18 bases spanning the gap. CDR3 coding DNA: TGTGCCAGCAGCTTACTTTTTAAGACTAAGGGGAAACTGTTTTTT. Residues: CASSLLFKTKGKLFF.

This clonotype has just a few counts. The V call is TRBV6-1, the J call TRBJ1-5, with TRBD1 as a possible D gene (5 bases). CDR3 length: 15 amino acids. From germline, CDR1 is MNHNS and CDR2 SASEGT. The V gene lost 10 bases and the J gene lost 0 bases, with 16 bases spanning the gap. CDR3 sequence reads: CATRKTEYSNQPQHF. CDR3 nucleotides: TGTGCCACCAGAAAGACAGAATATAGCAATCAGCCCCAGCATTTT.

V and J are TRBV11-2 and TRBJ1-1; D uncertain. The length of the CDR3 is 15 residues. V lost 5 bases, J lost 3 bases, and 16 bases lay in between. CDR1 and CDR2 from the germline V gene are SGHAT and FQNNGV. The CDR3 loop is CASSPDGNGYTEAFF. The CDR3 coding sequence is TGTGCCAGCAGCCCAGATGGGAACGGGTACACTGAAGCTTTCTTT.

The chain links TRBV18 to TRBJ1-2, with D hard to call. Per germline, CDR1 KGHSH and CDR2 LQKENI. CDR3 size: 15 residues. Trimming removed 0 bases from V and 7 bases from J, with 15 bases in between. The CDR3 sequence: CASSPPGQIGLGYTF. CDR3 bases: TGTGCCAGCTCACCACCGGGCCAAATAGGCCTTGGCTACACCTTC.

This clonotype has only a few counts. The genes are TRBV4-3 and TRBJ2-1, with 7 bases that match TRBD1. The CDR3 length is 14 residues. Germline V gene lookup returns CDR1 LGHNA and CDR2 YSLEER. With 2 bases clipped from V and 6 bases from J, the junction kept 4 bases outside the gene matches. The CDR3 protein is CASSQYPGGNEQFF. The CDR3 nucleotides are TGCGCCAGCAGCCAATACCCAGGGGGCAATGAGCAGTTCTTC.

The rearrangement joins TRBV28 to TRBJ1-5, with D possibly being TRBD1 (5 bases). V was clipped by 7 bases and J by 2 bases, with 18 bases between them. The germline V gene encodes CDR1 MDHEN and CDR2 SYDVKM. The CDR3 runs to 16 residues. The CDR3 DNA sequence: TGTGCCAGCACCTCTCCACGGGGGTTCGGCAATCAGCCCCAGCATTTT. Encoded protein: CASTSPRGFGNQPQHF.